The rows below give T cell receptor beta chains drawn from one sample of a study of T cell responses to AZD1222 COVID-19 vaccine. The repertoire was sequenced with immunoSEQ multiplex PCR; TCRdb's copy has only in-frame clones and lacks some. In the table there are 90,000 or so clones, under 90% of which are singletons. The material sequenced was peripheral blood, taken on day 0 of AZD1222 vaccination. Every receptor here comes from an adult in good health. Both conserved end residues are part of each CDR3. A D gene is named only where the DNA matches it firmly. Clone size, where shown, is once, few, many, or a class for clones that have expanded.

-	TRBV6-2/TRBV6-3	TRBJ1-5	-	CASSYSGPTQPQHF	TGTGCCAGCAGTTACTCAGGGCCAACCCAGCCCCAGCATTTT
-	TRBV7-3	TRBJ1-4	TRBD1	CASSLTGGVREKLFF	TGTGCCAGCAGCCTCACAGGGGGGGTTCGTGAAAAACTGTTTTTT
few	TRBV19	TRBJ2-7	-	CARGALPSYEQYF	TGTGCCAGGGGGGCGCTTCCATCATACGAGCAGTACTTC
-	TRBV10-3	TRBJ1-1	-	CAISESTESEAFF	TGTGCCATCAGTGAGTCAACGGAATCTGAAGCTTTCTTT
-	TRBV19	TRBJ2-3	TRBD2	CASSSGTSGRDTQYF	TGTGCCAGTAGTTCCGGGACTAGCGGGAGAGATACGCAGTATTTT
few	TRBV6-2/TRBV6-3	TRBJ1-2	-	CASSYSYSGGIRGYTF	TGTGCCAGCAGTTACTCGTACAGTGGAGGAATACGTGGCTACACCTTC
-	TRBV27	TRBJ1-2	TRBD1	CASSRPGQGDGYTF	TGTGCCAGCAGTCGGCCGGGACAGGGGGATGGCTACACCTTC
-	TRBV19	TRBJ1-6	-	CASSRQGTNSPLHF	TGTGCCAGTAGTAGGCAGGGGACTAATTCACCCCTCCACTTT
-	TRBV4-1	TRBJ2-3	-	CASSRGTGADTQYF	TGCGCCAGCAGCCGAGGGACGGGGGCAGATACGCAGTATTTT
-	TRBV6-5	TRBJ1-2	-	CASSYSVLRDGYTF	TGTGCCAGCAGTTACTCCGTCCTAAGGGATGGCTACACCTTC
-	TRBV6-5	TRBJ2-1	-	CASRSPWGEQFF	TGTGCCAGCAGGTCTCCCTGGGGTGAGCAGTTCTTC
-	TRBV6-5	TRBJ1-5	-	CASSPIEANQPQHF	TGTGCCAGCAGCCCGATAGAGGCTAATCAGCCCCAGCATTTT
-	TRBV6-1	TRBJ1-2	TRBD1	CASSENQGRGRGYGYTF	TGTGCCAGCAGTGAAAACCAAGGCAGGGGGCGCGGCTATGGCTACACCTTC
once	TRBV30	TRBJ2-2	-	CASELWAAGELFF	TGTGCCAGTGAACTATGGGCGGCCGGGGAGCTGTTTTTT
-	TRBV6-4	TRBJ2-7	TRBD2	CASSDFKSGTPYYYEQYF	TGTGCCAGCAGTGACTTCAAAAGCGGGACGCCCTATTACTACGAGCAGTACTTC
-	TRBV21-1	TRBJ1-1	-	CASRAIFHRDRGETVNTEAFF	TGTGCCAGCAGAGCAATATTCCACCGGGACAGGGGCGAAACGGTGAACACTGAAGCTTTCTTT
-	TRBV11-2	TRBJ1-4	TRBD1	CASSSRTGGGREKLFF	TGTGCCAGCAGCTCCCGAACAGGGGGGGGTCGTGAAAAACTGTTTTTT
-	TRBV30	TRBJ1-5	-	CAWSRDSNQPQHF	TGTGCCTGGTCCAGGGATAGCAATCAGCCCCAGCATTTT
-	TRBV5-1	TRBJ2-3	-	CASSSGSTDTQYF	TGCGCCAGCAGCTCCGGGAGTACAGATACGCAGTATTTT
-	TRBV18	TRBJ2-7	TRBD1	CASSPAGGASYEQYF	TGTGCCAGCTCACCGGCAGGGGGCGCGTCCTACGAGCAGTACTTC
-	TRBV7-3	TRBJ2-2	-	CASSLNPGGLNTGELFF	TGTGCCAGCAGCTTAAACCCAGGGGGGCTGAACACCGGGGAGCTGTTTTTT
-	TRBV11-2	TRBJ1-2	-	CASSLDSSQGYGYTF	TGTGCCAGCAGCTTAGATTCGTCGCAGGGCTATGGCTACACCTTC
once	TRBV5-1	TRBJ2-7	-	CASKSTAGAYEQYF	TGCGCCAGCAAGTCAACGGCAGGCGCCTACGAGCAGTACTTC
once	TRBV18	TRBJ2-7	TRBD2	CASSPTSDHEQYF	TGTGCCAGCTCACCGACTAGCGACCACGAGCAGTACTTC
few	TRBV2	TRBJ2-1	-	CASSFWGRGDNEQFF	TGTGCCAGCAGTTTCTGGGGCAGGGGGGACAATGAGCAGTTCTTC
-	TRBV5-1	TRBJ2-1	-	CASSLGAGFSYNEQFF	TGCGCCAGCAGCTTGGGGGCAGGGTTCTCCTACAATGAGCAGTTCTTC
-	TRBV6-2/TRBV6-3	TRBJ1-2	-	CASSYGLGGYTF	TGTGCCAGCAGTTACGGCCTCGGGGGCTACACCTTC
-	TRBV12-3/TRBV12-4	TRBJ2-5	-	CASSQTGTRYF	TGTGCCAGCAGTCAAACAGGGACTCGATACTTC
-	TRBV2	TRBJ1-1	-	CASSDTVYTEAFF	TGTGCCAGCAGTGATACAGTTTACACTGAAGCTTTCTTT
-	TRBV7-6	TRBJ1-2	-	CASSLQGEEGYTF	TGTGCCAGCAGCCTACAGGGTGAGGAGGGCTACACCTTC
once	TRBV5-6	TRBJ1-2	-	CASSLLGVNYGYTF	TGTGCCAGCAGCTTATTAGGGGTTAACTATGGCTACACCTTC
-	TRBV4-1	TRBJ1-2	-	CASSQVSPSENYGYTF	TGCGCCAGCAGCCAAGTATCCCCTTCTGAGAACTATGGCTACACCTTC
-	TRBV5-1	TRBJ2-7	TRBD2	CASSKGLGSTYEQYF	TGCGCCAGCAGCAAAGGACTAGGATCAACCTACGAGCAGTACTTC
-	TRBV11-2	TRBJ2-2	-	CASSPLQGNTGELFF	TGTGCCAGCAGCCCTCTACAGGGCAACACCGGGGAGCTGTTTTTT
-	TRBV27	TRBJ2-1	-	CASTHHSGDNEQFF	TGTGCCAGCACCCACCACTCGGGGGACAATGAGCAGTTCTTC
-	TRBV9	TRBJ2-7	TRBD2	CASSVGDAGGGEQYF	TGTGCCAGCAGCGTAGGGGACGCGGGAGGGGGCGAGCAGTACTTC
once	TRBV5-1	TRBJ1-1	-	CASSLAVTMNTEAFF	TGCGCCAGCAGCTTGGCCGTTACCATGAACACTGAAGCTTTCTTT
-	TRBV30	TRBJ1-4	-	CAWRWSGVLFF	TGTGCCTGGAGGTGGAGTGGCGTACTGTTTTTT
-	TRBV7-3	TRBJ1-2	-	CASSLTAQGNYGYTF	TGTGCCAGCAGCTTAACGGCGCAGGGGAACTATGGCTACACCTTC
-	TRBV11-2	TRBJ1-1	-	CASAPSSRWAFF	TGTGCCAGCGCCCCTAGCTCCCGGTGGGCTTTCTTT
few	TRBV9	TRBJ2-2	TRBD2	CASSPTGTSGNTGELFF	TGTGCCAGCAGCCCTACCGGGACTAGCGGTAACACCGGGGAGCTGTTTTTT
-	TRBV27	TRBJ2-1	TRBD2	CASSLEGLVAYNEQFF	TGTGCCAGCAGTTTAGAAGGACTAGTGGCCTACAATGAGCAGTTCTTC
-	TRBV4-2	TRBJ1-6	-	CASSQGRQGHQLRSPLHF	TGTGCCAGCAGCCAAGGGCGCCAGGGCCACCAACTTCGTTCACCCCTCCACTTT
-	TRBV7-3	TRBJ2-7	-	CASSWRAGDEQYF	TGTGCCAGCAGCTGGAGGGCCGGGGACGAGCAGTACTTC
-	TRBV29-1	TRBJ1-3	-	CSVEMGSSGNTIYF	TGCAGCGTTGAAATGGGCTCCTCTGGAAACACCATATATTTT
-	TRBV19	TRBJ2-2	-	CASSIGARSNTGELFF	TGTGCCAGTAGTATTGGGGCCAGGAGCAACACCGGGGAGCTGTTTTTT
few	TRBV12-3/TRBV12-4	TRBJ1-2	-	CASSRGQGGYTF	TGTGCCAGCAGTAGGGGACAAGGTGGCTACACCTTC
-	TRBV18	TRBJ2-7	-	CASSPGAETYEQYF	TGTGCCAGCTCACCAGGGGCGGAGACCTACGAGCAGTACTTC
-	TRBV6-2/TRBV6-3	TRBJ1-2	TRBD1	CASSYPTGFHGYTF	TGTGCCAGCAGTTACCCGACAGGGTTCCATGGCTACACCTTC
once	TRBV5-5	TRBJ2-7	-	CASSLALAVPVEQYF	TGTGCCAGCAGCTTGGCCTTAGCGGTCCCTGTTGAGCAGTACTTC
-	TRBV12-3/TRBV12-4	TRBJ2-5	-	CASRDQETQYF	TGTGCCAGCAGGGACCAAGAGACCCAGTACTTC
-	TRBV27	TRBJ2-7	-	CASSFSPGQGFGEQYF	TGTGCCAGCAGTTTTAGCCCGGGACAAGGTTTTGGCGAGCAGTACTTC
-	TRBV7-8	TRBJ2-1	-	CASSPNFRNEQFF	TGTGCCAGCAGCCCAAACTTTCGGAATGAGCAGTTCTTC
-	TRBV5-6	TRBJ1-2	-	CASSTSGAGYTF	TGTGCCAGCAGCACGTCAGGGGCTGGCTACACCTTC
-	TRBV30	TRBJ1-6	-	CAWSVPGQGASPLHF	TGTGCCTGGAGTGTACCGGGTCAGGGTGCGTCACCCCTCCACTTT
-	TRBV7-8	TRBJ1-1	-	CASSLDKTDTSRREAFF	TGTGCCAGCAGCTTAGATAAGACGGACACCTCTCGGAGGGAAGCTTTCTTT
-	TRBV11-2	TRBJ2-1	-	CASSSPNVGHEQFF	TGTGCCAGCAGCTCCCCTAACGTGGGTCATGAGCAGTTCTTC